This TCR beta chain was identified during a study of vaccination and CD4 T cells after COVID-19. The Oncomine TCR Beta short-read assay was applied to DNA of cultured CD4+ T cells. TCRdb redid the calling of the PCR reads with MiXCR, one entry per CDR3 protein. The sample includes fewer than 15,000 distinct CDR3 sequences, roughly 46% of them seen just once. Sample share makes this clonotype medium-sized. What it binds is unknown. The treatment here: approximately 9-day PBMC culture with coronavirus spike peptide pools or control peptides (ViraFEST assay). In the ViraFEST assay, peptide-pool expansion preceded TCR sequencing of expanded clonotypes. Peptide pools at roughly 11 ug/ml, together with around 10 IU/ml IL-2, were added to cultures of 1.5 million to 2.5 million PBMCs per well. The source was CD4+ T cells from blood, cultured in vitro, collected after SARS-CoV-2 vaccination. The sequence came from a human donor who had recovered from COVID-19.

In nucleotides, the CDR3 is TGTGCCAGCAGCCCCTCCGGGACTAGCATCGCCGAGCAGTACTTC. Translation: CASSPSGTSIAEQYF. The chain uses TRBV7-9 and TRBJ2-7, with 9 bases identical to TRBD2. The CDR3 is 15 amino acids. CDR1 and CDR2 from the germline V gene are SEHNR and FQNEAQ (reference sequence). Trimming at V came to 5 bases and at J to 6 bases, leaving 11 bases not matched to a gene.